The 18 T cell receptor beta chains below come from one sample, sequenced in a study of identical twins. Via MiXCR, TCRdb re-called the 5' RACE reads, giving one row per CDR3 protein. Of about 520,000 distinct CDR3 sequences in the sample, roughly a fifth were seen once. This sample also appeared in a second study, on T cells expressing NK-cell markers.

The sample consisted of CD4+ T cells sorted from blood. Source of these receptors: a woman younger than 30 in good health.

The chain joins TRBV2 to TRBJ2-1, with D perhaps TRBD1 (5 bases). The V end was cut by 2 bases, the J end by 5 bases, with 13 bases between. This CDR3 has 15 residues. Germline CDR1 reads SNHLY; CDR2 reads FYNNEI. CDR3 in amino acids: CASSEMWQGNNEQFF. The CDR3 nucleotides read TGTGCCAGCAGTGAAATGTGGCAGGGCAACAATGAGCAGTTCTTC. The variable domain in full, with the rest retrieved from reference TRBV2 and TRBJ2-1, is EPEVTQTPSHQVTQMGQEVILRCVPISNHLYFYWYRQILGQKVEFLVSFYNNEISEKSEIFDDQFSVERPDGSNFTLKIRSTKLEDSAMYFCASSEMWQGNNEQFFGPGTRLTVL.

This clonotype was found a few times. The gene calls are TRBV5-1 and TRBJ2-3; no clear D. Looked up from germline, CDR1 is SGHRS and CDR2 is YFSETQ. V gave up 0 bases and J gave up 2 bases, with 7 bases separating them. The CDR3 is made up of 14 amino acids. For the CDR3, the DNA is TGCGCCAGCAGCTTGGCTGCAGTCACAGATACGCAGTATTTT. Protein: CASSLAAVTDTQYF.

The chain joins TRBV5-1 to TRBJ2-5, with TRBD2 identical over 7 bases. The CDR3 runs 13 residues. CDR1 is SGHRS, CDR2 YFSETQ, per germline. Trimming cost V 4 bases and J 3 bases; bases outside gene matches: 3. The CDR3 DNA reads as TGCGCCAGCAGCGCCAGCGGGGAAGAGACCCAGTACTTC. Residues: CASSASGEETQYF.

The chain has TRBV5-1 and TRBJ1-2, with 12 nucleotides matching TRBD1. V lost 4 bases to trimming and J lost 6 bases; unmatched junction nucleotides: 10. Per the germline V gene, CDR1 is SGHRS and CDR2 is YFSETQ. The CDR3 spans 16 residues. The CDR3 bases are TGCGCCAGCAGCGAGACCGGGACAGGGGGCTCTCATGGCTACACCTTC. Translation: CASSETGTGGSHGYTF. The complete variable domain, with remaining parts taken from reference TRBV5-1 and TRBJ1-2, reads KAGVTQTPRYLIKTRGQQVTLSCSPISGHRSVSWYQQTPGQGLQFLFEYFSETQRNKGNFPGRFSGRQFSNSRSEMNVSTLELGDSALYLCASSETGTGGSHGYTFGSGTRLTVV.

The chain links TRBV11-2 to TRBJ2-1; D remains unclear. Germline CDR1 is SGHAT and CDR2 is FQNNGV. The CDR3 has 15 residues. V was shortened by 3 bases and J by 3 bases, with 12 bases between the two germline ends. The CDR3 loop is CASSLGGYIYNEQFF. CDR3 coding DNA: TGTGCCAGCAGCTTGGGCGGTTATATCTACAATGAGCAGTTCTTC.

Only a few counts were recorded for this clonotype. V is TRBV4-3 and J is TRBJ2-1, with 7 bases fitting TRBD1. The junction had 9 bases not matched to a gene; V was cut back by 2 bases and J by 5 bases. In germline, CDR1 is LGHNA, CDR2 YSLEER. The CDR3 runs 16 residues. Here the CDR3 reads CASSQSRGQDHNEQFF. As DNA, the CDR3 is TGCGCCAGCAGCCAATCTCGAGGACAGGACCACAATGAGCAGTTCTTC.

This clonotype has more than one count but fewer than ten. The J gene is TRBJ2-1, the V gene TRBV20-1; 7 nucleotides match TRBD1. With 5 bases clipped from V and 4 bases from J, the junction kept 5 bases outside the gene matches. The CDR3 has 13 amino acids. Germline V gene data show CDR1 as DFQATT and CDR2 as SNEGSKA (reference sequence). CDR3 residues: CSAQTGVYNEQFF. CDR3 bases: TGCAGTGCTCAAACAGGGGTATACAATGAGCAGTTCTTC.

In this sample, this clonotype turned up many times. The CDR3 spells CASSATSGGAYEQYF. CDR3 DNA: TGTGCCAGCAGTGCGACTAGCGGGGGGGCCTACGAGCAGTACTTC. The rearrangement links TRBV6-1 to TRBJ2-7; 14 bases are a match to TRBD2. Germline V lookup: CDR1 MNHNS, CDR2 SASEGT. Germline trimming cut 4 bases from V and 2 bases from J; bases unmatched to any gene: 1. The CDR3 length is 15 residues.

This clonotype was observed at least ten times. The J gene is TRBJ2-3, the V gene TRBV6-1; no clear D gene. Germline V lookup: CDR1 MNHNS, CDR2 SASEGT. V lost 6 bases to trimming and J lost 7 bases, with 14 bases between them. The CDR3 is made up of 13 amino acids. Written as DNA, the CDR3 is TGTGCCAGCAGCCGCTCCCAGAGACATACGCAGTATTTT. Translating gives CASSRSQRHTQYF.

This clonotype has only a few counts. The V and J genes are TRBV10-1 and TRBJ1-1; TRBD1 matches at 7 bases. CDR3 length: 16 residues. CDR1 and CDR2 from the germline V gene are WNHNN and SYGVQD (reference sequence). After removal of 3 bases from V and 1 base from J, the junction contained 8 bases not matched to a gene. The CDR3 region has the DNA TGCGCCAGCAGTGAAGAGACAGGGCGGGGGAACACTGAAGCTTTCTTT. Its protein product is CASSEETGRGNTEAFF.

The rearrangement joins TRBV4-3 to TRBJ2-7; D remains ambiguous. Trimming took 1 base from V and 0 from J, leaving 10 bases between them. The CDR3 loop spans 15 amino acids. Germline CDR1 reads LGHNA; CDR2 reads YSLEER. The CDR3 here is CASSQVSDYSYEQYF. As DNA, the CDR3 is TGCGCCAGCAGCCAAGTGTCCGATTACTCCTACGAGCAGTACTTC.

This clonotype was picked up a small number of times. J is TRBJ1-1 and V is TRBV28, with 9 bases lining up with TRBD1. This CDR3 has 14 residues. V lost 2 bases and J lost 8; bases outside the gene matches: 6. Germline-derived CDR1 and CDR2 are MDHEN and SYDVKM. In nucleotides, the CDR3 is TGTGCCAGCAGTTTAACCAACAGGGGGCGAGAAGCTTTCTTT. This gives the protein CASSLTNRGREAFF.

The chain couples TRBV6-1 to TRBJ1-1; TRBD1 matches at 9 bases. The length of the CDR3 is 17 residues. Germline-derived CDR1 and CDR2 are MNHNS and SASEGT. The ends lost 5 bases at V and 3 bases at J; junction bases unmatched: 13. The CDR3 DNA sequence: TGTGCCAGCAGTACGGGACAGGGACGGATGTTGGACACTGAAGCTTTCTTT. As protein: CASSTGQGRMLDTEAFF.

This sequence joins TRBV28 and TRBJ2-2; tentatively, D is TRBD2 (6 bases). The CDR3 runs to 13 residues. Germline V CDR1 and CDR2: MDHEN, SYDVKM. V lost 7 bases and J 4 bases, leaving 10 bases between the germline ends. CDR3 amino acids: CASIRGSTGELFF. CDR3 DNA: TGTGCCAGCATCCGGGGGTCCACCGGGGAGCTGTTTTTT.

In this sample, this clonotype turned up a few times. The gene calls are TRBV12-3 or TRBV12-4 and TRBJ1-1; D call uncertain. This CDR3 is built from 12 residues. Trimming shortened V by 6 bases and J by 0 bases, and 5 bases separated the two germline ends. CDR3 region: CASRNLNTEAFF. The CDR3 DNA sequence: TGTGCCAGCAGAAACTTGAACACTGAAGCTTTCTTT.

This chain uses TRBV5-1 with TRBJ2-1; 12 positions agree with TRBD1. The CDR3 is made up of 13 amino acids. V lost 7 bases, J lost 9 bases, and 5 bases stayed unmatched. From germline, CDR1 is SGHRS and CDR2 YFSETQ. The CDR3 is CASEGQGAGEQFF. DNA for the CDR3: TGCGCCAGCGAGGGACAGGGGGCGGGTGAGCAGTTCTTC.

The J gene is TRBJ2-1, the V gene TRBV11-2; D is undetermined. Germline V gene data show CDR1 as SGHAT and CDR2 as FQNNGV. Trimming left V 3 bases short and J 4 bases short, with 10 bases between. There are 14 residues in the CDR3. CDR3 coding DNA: TGTGCCAGCAGCTTGGGCCCGGTTTACAATGAGCAGTTCTTC. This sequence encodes CASSLGPVYNEQFF.

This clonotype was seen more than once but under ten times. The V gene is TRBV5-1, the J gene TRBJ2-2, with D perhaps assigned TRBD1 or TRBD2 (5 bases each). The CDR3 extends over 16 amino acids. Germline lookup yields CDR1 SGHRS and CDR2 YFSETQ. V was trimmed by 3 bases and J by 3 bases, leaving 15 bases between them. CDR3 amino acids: CASSWTLGVDTGELFF. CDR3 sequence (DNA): TGCGCCAGCAGCTGGACTTTAGGGGTTGACACCGGGGAGCTGTTTTTT.